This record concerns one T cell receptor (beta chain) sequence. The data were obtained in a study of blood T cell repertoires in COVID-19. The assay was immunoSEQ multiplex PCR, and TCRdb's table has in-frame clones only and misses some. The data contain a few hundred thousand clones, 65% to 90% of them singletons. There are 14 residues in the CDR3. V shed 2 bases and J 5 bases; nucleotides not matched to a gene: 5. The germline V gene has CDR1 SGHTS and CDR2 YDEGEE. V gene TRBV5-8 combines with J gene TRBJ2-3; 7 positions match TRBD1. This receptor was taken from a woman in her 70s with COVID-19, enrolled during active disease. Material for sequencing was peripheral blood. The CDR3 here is CASSFEGAGDTQYF. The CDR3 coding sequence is TGTGCCAGCAGCTTTGAGGGGGCGGGAGATACGCAGTATTTT.